This T cell receptor beta chain was documented in a study of PD-1 blockade in classical Hodgkin lymphoma. Background on the study: Treatment was intravenous nivolumab, 3 mg/kg every 2 weeks, until progression. Notes on the study in general: Patients starting nivolumab under 1 year after ASCT were excluded. TCR diversity at baseline was reported to be reduced in newly diagnosed patients relative to healthy donors.

Note on this clone: What it binds is not known.

TCRdb's table, derived via immunoSEQ multiplex PCR, lists solely in-frame clones and lacks some. The table lists roughly 22,000 clones, about two thirds of them singletons. The germline CDR1 and CDR2 sequences are ENHRY and SYGVKD. This CDR3 spans 14 amino acids. V lost 7 bases and J lost 12; bases outside the gene matches: 14. No patient escaped relapse after autologous stem cell transplantation, and brentuximab vedotin exposure varied. Under best response, outcomes were complete response, partial response or progressive disease. The chain carries TRBV10-3 and TRBJ2-1, with 8 bases that match TRBD2. The sequencing here drew on peripheral blood mononuclear cells (PBMCs), taken at baseline. The TCR was taken from a human donor with classical Hodgkin lymphoma. As DNA, the CDR3 is TGTGCCATCACGGCGGGGGGCCCGTTACCGACGCAGTTCTTC. It codes for CAITAGGPLPTQFF.